A single sample is the source of the 12 T cell receptor beta chains below, sequenced in a study of blood T cells in healthy people across ages. A second PCR of 7 to 11 cycles used a sample-barcoded 5' primer and a J-beta primer mix. One entry per CDR3 protein results from TCRdb running MiXCR on the 5' RACE reads. The table shows some 1 million distinct CDR3 sequences, with 35% to 55% occurring only once. What was sequenced was blood. The source of these receptors is a woman aged 55 to 70 in good health.

This clonotype occurred many times. The chain couples TRBV3-1 to TRBJ2-7, with D maybe TRBD1 (5 bases). The germline V gene has CDR1 LGHDT and CDR2 YNNKEL (reference sequence). The CDR3 length is 11 residues. Trimming removed 6 bases at V and 3 bases at J, with 6 bases between. The CDR3 spells CASRGVYEQYF. The DNA of the CDR3 is TGTGCCAGCAGAGGGGTCTACGAGCAGTACTTC.

Details on this clonotype: An end of the junction differs from the germline gene, which may be a read error. The rearrangement links TRBV28 to TRBJ2-1; 9 bases fit TRBD1. Germline CDR1 is MDHEN and CDR2 is SYDVKM. The CDR3 is 13 residues long. Written as DNA, the CDR3 is TGTGTCAGCGCGGACAGGGGTTTCAATGAGCAGTTCTTC. Its translation is CVSADRGFNEQFF.

The V call is TRBV4-3, the J call TRBJ2-5; D is possibly TRBD2 (6 bases). CDR3 size: 21 residues. V gave up 0 bases and J gave up 0 bases, with 26 bases separating them. CDR1 LGHNA and CDR2 YSLEER come from the germline V gene. The CDR3 DNA reads TGCGCCAGCAGCCAAGATTTCGAGACTAGTCGTGTAGTCCCGTACCAAGAGACCCAGTACTTC. Its translation: CASSQDFETSRVVPYQETQYF.

This chain uses TRBV3-1 with TRBJ2-5; D is unresolved. Germline-derived CDR1 and CDR2 are LGHDT and YNNKEL (reference sequence). Trimming cost V 1 base and J 1 base, with 10 bases left between them. This CDR3 region has 15 residues. The CDR3 here is CASSQVTGPQETQYF. CDR3 DNA sequence: TGTGCCAGCAGCCAAGTTACCGGGCCCCAAGAGACCCAGTACTTC.

A few counts support this clonotype. The chain is built from TRBV28 and TRBJ2-3; TRBD2 matches at 8 bases. V lost 6 bases and J lost 4; bases outside the gene matches: 9. Germline CDR1 reads MDHEN; CDR2 reads SYDVKM. The CDR3 has 15 amino acids. In DNA, the CDR3 is TGTGCCAGCAGGAGACCGGGACTAGACGCAGATACGCAGTATTTT. Translated, it gives CASRRPGLDADTQYF. The full variable domain, its missing parts supplied by reference TRBV28 and TRBJ2-3, is DVKVTQSSRYLVKRTGEKVFLECVQDMDHENMFWYRQDPGLGLRLIYFSYDVKMKEKGDIPEGYSVSREKKERFSLILESASTNQTSMYLCASRRPGLDADTQYFGPGTRLTVL.

This clonotype was observed many times. The CDR3 DNA follows: TGCGCCAGTACCCCGGGAGGGCTGGGGACTAACTATGGCTACACCTTC. This encodes CASTPGGLGTNYGYTF. The J gene is TRBJ1-2, the V gene TRBV10-2; D gene ambiguous. The CDR3 extends over 16 amino acids. CDR1 is WSHSY, CDR2 SAAADI, per germline. V was pared by 9 bases and J by 0 bases, with 20 bases between.

The J gene is TRBJ2-3, the V gene TRBV11-3, with 8 bases identical to TRBD1. The CDR3 is 14 residues long. CDR1 SGHNT and CDR2 YENEEA come from the germline V gene. The junction had 4 bases not matched to a gene; V was cut back by 1 base and J by 7 bases. The CDR3 region is CASSLGQGWNTQYF. CDR3 bases: TGTGCCAGCAGCTTAGGACAGGGGTGGAATACGCAGTATTTT.

The chain couples TRBV6-5 to TRBJ1-2, with 8 positions matching TRBD1. V shed 2 bases and J 5 bases; nucleotides not matched to a gene: 4. The CDR3 has 14 residues. Germline CDR1 is MNHEY and CDR2 is SVGAGI. In DNA, the CDR3 is TGTGCCAGCAGTTACGGCGGACAGGGTTATGGCTACACCTTC. It yields the protein CASSYGGQGYGYTF.

As regards this clonotype: One end of the junction does not line up with germline, which may come from a read error. The V call is TRBV4-2, the J call TRBJ2-3; TRBD2 agrees at 8 bases. From germline, CDR1 is LGHNA and CDR2 YNFKEQ. This CDR3 spans 17 amino acids. The CDR3 nucleotides read TGTGCCAGCAGCCAAGCGGGTAGCGGGACTCGGACAGATGCGCAGTATTTT. Encoded protein: CASSQAGSGTRTDAQYF.

V gene TRBV6-2 or TRBV6-3 combines with J gene TRBJ1-1; D is undetermined. V lost 8 bases to trimming and J lost 7 bases, with 20 bases between them. The CDR3 has 14 amino acids. Germline values: CDR1 MNHEY, CDR2 SVGEGT. The DNA of the CDR3 is TGTGCCAGCTCCGAATCCTCAGGATGGGGTGAAGCTTTCTTT. Its translation: CASSESSGWGEAFF.

In the case of this clonotype: A much bigger clone sits one base away, suggesting this may be a read error. V gene TRBV20-1 combines with J gene TRBJ2-5; D not resolved. Germline V gene sequence: CDR1 DFQATT, CDR2 SNEGSKA (reference sequence). V was shortened by 7 bases and J by 11 bases, with 35 bases between the two germline ends. The CDR3 length is 17 residues. Written as DNA, the CDR3 is TGCAGTGTAAGAAGGGTCGGCGGCCCCCCCTTTAACAATGAGCAGTACTTC. This sequence encodes CSVRRVGGPPFNNEQYF.

The chain has TRBV6-5 and TRBJ2-1, with a possible D match to TRBD2 (5 bases). This CDR3 contains 17 residues. The V gene's germline CDR1 is MNHEY and CDR2 SVGAGI. Trimming cost V 4 bases and J 4 bases, with 20 bases left between them. The CDR3 loop reads CASSSSIGARDYNEQFF. CDR3 sequence (DNA): TGTGCCAGCAGTTCTTCAATTGGCGCGAGGGATTACAATGAGCAGTTCTTC.